This T cell receptor (beta chain) was recorded in a study of human T cells and chemical hapten exposure (dated by TCRdb to about 2021). For context, the study as a whole: For sensitization, 2% DPC in acetone was applied to a roughly 2 cm by roughly 2 cm area of upper inner arm skin. Weekly therapeutic DPC doses were additionally applied to the scalp of patients throughout the roughly 25-week study period. Patch tests used Finn chambers with 0.01% DPC on the upper back, scored after 6 days by International Contact Dermatitis Research Group standards. The mostly female patient cohort included alopecia areata with under or over 50% scalp involvement, alopecia totalis and alopecia universalis. The libraries were sequenced as a pool, and the TCR yield per sample differed mostly because of small variations in library volumes within the pool. In alopecia patients, the study followed how the peripheral blood TCR repertoire changed in vivo over primary and secondary sensitization to diphenylcyclopropenone (DPC), a hapten. Blood was sampled from patients pre-sensitization (week 0) and at 2, 6 and about 24 weeks after DPC sensitization. Around 29 alopecia patients provided blood for TCR sequencing at one to four time points (pre-sensitization, 2, 6 and 24 weeks).

As regards this clonotype: The antigen it recognizes is unknown. This may be a read error, as it is one base from a much larger clone.

The library was obtained by RACE. Sequencing instrument: NextSeq 500. Library preparation attached unique molecular identifiers to individual cDNA molecules for quantitative, reproducible TCR counting. Both TCR alpha and TCR beta chains were sequenced from each blood RNA sample. In the source study's methods: Samples had a median of roughly 87,000 TCRs, with a range from about 20,000 to 690,600. The Decombinator software suite was used to annotate the V, J and CDR3 of the TCR reads. To make PS versus PT1 abundance plots, every sample was subsampled to the same number of TCRs (28,000). TCRs were defined as expanded if absent before sensitization and observed at least eight times at the 2-week time point. TCRdb trimmed public reads at Q25 via fastp, called clones via MiXCR and kept in-frame beta chains. CDR3 protein sequences are deduplicated, and each keeps its most common genes and DNA. The V and J calls here are based on TCRdb, not the publication. For this sample the table gives 95,000 to 100,000 distinct CDR3 sequences, of which around 12% were detected only once. The top ten clones comprise 2% to 2.5% of the sample.

What the study reported, not specific to this receptor: Patch test score correlated positively with the number of PT1 expanded TCRs, reaching significance at thresholds 8, 16 and 32 but not at 4. DPC sensitization did not change the number of TCRs with a frequency above 1 in 1000, and there was no evidence of changes in global repertoire structure. Expanded TCRs formed significantly more large CDR3 similarity clusters than pre-sensitization or healthy control sets, consistent with antigen-driven responses. Alopecia, a presumed autoimmune disease, was present in all patients, so the immune response of the patients might differ from that of healthy individuals. Repeated subsampling changed both the strength of the expansion versus patch-test correlation and the threshold at which that correlation became significant.

The germline V gene provides CDR1 MDHEN and CDR2 SYDVKM. V sheds 5 bases and J sheds 1 base, leaving 5 bases between their ends. Measured from the cysteine to the phenylalanine, the CDR3 is 12 residues long. Just the 36-base CDR3 DNA is kept, in frame starting at base 1. In the paper's terms, the time point label means: patch test 1, 2 weeks after DPC sensitization. The treatment or condition tag for this specimen amounts to: therapeutic diphenylcyclopropenone sensitization with weekly scalp DPC. At every patch-test visit, the blood draw took place before the patch test was put on. Eligible patients were aged 18 to 70, diagnosed with alopecia, deemed suitable for DPC therapy, and excluded if pregnant. Unfractionated whole blood was collected in Tempus Blood RNA tubes, and total RNA was extracted from that blood.

This chain joins TRBV28 to TRBJ1-1; the D gene cannot be named for sure. Sequenced here: whole blood, sampled in connection with sensitization to the hapten diphenylcyclopropenone (DPC). The origin of this receptor is a woman between 35 and 50 years old with alopecia areata. Some clones in this sample may be carry-over from other donors' samples. The DNA is TGTGCCAGCAGTGAATCGAACACTGAAGCTTTCTTT. Translation gives CASSESNTEAFF.